This T cell receptor beta chain was captured in a study of T cell repertoires in ileal Crohn's disease. General study results and limits: Within the first postoperative year, endoscopy came at median about 7.3 months.

Indicated time point: neoterminal ileum biopsy at postoperative endoscopy, about 6 months after surgery. Data came from immunoSEQ multiplex PCR; TCRdb stores just in-frame clones and leaves some out. The sample lists more than 13,000 clones, around 78% seen once, with roughly 4% in the top ten. This clone appeared a few times. Its antigen is not known. V was cut by 4 bases and J by 4 bases, with 14 bases left in between. From germline, CDR1 is SGDLS and CDR2 YYNGEE. CDR3 length equals 14 residues. The sequencing input was ileal tissue. V gene TRBV9 combines with J gene TRBJ1-2; no clear D. This TCR derives from an adult with Crohn's disease. The CDR3 bases are TGTGCCAGCAGCCGGCCCTGGATGGGCTATGGCTACACCTTC. Protein: CASSRPWMGYGYTF.